The present entry profiles one TCR beta chain with its context. The data derive from a study of OX40 agonist ivuxolimab in advanced cancers. Measured with immunoSEQ multiplex PCR; TCRdb has only the in-frame clones, and not every one. The sample shows over 55,000 clones, over 90% of them seen only once. This CDR3 has 15 residues. Per the germline V gene, CDR1 is SEHNR and CDR2 is FQNEAQ (reference sequence). V was pared by 5 bases and J by 6 bases, with 16 bases between. J is TRBJ1-4 and V is TRBV7-9, with D unresolved. Sequencing used CD4+ or CD8+ T cells sorted from blood, obtained in a trial of the OX40 agonist ivuxolimab. The clonotype comes from an adult with an advanced solid tumor such as melanoma, head and neck, liver or kidney cancer. This CDR3 is CASSLTVSWDEKLFF. In DNA, the CDR3 is TGTGCCAGCAGCCTTACAGTCAGTTGGGATGAAAAACTGTTTTTT.